This TCR beta chain was identified in a study of T cells after yellow fever vaccination. This CDR3 has 13 amino acids. Trimming shortened V by 5 bases and J by 6 bases, and 13 bases separated the two germline ends. Study-wide points: Peaking on day 5 versus 15, the secondary response was faster but weaker. Reappearing after the booster were most of the clones from primary vaccination (less than 97% CD4, about 88% CD8). FACS-sorted repertoires might harbor abundant contaminating clonotypes from the bulk population.

As regards this clonotype: Antigen unknown.

TCRdb processed the 5' RACE reads anew with MiXCR; each CDR3 protein has one entry. The data show more than 300,000 distinct CDR3 sequences, 6.8% seen once. The chain links TRBV12-3 or TRBV12-4 to TRBJ1-1; TRBD1 might be the D (5 bases). Here the sequenced sample was PBMCs, taken 35 to 50 days after the first yellow fever vaccination. The sequence derives from a man between 18 and 29 years old who received the YFV17D yellow fever vaccine. The DNA for the CDR3 is TGTGCCAGCAGTCTATGGGAGGGGTCTGAAGCTTTCTTT. It codes for CASSLWEGSEAFF.